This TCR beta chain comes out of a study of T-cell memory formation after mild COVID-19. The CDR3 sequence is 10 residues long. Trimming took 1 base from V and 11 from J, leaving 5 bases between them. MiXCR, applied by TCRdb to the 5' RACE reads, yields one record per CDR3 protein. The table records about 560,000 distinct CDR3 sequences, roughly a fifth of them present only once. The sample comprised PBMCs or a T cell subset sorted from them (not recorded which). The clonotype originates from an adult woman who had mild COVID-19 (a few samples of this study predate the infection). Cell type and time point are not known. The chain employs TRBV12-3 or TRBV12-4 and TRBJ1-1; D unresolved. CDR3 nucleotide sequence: TGTGCCAGCAGTTTAGGAACGGCTTTCTTT. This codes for CASSLGTAFF.